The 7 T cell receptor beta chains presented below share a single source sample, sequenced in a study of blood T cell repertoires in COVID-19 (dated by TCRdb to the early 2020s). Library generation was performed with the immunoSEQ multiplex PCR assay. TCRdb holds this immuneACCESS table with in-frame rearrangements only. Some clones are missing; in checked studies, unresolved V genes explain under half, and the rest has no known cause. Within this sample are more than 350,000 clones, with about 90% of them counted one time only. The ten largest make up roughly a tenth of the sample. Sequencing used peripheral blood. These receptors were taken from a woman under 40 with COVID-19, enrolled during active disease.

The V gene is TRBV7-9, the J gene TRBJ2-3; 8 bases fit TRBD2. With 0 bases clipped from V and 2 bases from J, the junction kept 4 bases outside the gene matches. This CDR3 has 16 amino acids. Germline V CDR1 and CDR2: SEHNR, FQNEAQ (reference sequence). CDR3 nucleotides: TGTGCCAGCAGCTTAGCGACTAGCGCTCCCACAGATACGCAGTATTTT. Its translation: CASSLATSAPTDTQYF.

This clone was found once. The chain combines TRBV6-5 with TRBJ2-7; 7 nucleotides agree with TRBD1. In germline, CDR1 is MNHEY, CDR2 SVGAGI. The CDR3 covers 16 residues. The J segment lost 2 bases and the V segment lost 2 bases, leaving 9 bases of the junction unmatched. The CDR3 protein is CASSYDRAPTTYEQYF. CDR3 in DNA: TGTGCCAGCAGTTACGACAGGGCCCCTACTACCTACGAGCAGTACTTC.

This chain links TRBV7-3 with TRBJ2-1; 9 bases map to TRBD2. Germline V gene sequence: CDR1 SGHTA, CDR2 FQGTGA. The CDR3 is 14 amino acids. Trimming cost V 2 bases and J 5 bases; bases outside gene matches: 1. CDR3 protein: CASSLGTSNNEQFF. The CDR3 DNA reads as TGTGCCAGCAGCTTAGGGACTAGCAACAATGAGCAGTTCTTC. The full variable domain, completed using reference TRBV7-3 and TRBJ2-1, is GAGVSQTPSNKVTEKGKYVELRCDPISGHTALYWYRQSLGQGPEFLIYFQGTGAADDSGLPNDRFFAVRPEGSVSTLKIQRTERGDSAVYLCASSLGTSNNEQFFGPGTRLTVL.

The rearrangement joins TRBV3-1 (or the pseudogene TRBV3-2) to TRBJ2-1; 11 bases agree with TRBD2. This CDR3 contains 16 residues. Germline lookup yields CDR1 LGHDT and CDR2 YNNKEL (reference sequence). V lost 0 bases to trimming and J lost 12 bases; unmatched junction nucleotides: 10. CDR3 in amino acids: CASSQDLGLAGGRQFF. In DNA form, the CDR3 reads TGTGCCAGCAGCCAAGATCTTGGGCTAGCGGGAGGACGGCAGTTCTTC.

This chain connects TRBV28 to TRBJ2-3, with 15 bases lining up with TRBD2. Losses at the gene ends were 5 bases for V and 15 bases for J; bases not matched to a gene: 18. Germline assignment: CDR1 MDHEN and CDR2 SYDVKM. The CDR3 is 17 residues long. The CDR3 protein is CASSPPGLAGGLSGSYF. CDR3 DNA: TGTGCCAGCAGTCCCCCGGGACTAGCGGGAGGCTTATCAGGTTCTTATTTT.

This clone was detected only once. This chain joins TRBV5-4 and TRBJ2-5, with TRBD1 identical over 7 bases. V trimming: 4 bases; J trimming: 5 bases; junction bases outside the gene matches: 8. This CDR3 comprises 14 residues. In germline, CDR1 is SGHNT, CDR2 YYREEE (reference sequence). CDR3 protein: CASSARQGTETQYF. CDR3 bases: TGTGCCAGCAGCGCCCGACAGGGTACGGAGACCCAGTACTTC. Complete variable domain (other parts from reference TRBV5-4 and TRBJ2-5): ETGVTQSPTHLIKTRGQQVTLRCSSQSGHNTVSWYQQALGQGPQFIFQYYREEENGRGNFPPRFSGLQFPNYSSELNVNALELDDSALYLCASSARQGTETQYFGPGTRLLVL.

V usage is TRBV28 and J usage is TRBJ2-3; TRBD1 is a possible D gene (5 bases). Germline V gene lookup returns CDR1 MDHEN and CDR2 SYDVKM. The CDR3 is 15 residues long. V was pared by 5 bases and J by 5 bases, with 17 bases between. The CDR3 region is CASSPGHLRRDTQYF. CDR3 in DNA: TGTGCCAGCAGTCCCGGACACCTTAGGAGAGATACGCAGTATTTT.